This T cell receptor beta chain was found in a study of shared clonotypes between healthy human individuals. Study-level findings and limits: It was the non-shared clonotypes that had lower generation probabilities than clonotypes shared by all four donors. Represented diversity (both genetic and exposure-history) was limited by the small number of donors. A handful of donors held 4.5% to 5% of naive CD4 clonotypes in common.

Naive CD4+ cells were CD45RA-selected; the remaining cells were memory. Germline V CDR1 and CDR2: SGHRS, YFSETQ. V was pared by 0 bases and J by 4 bases, with 10 bases between. This CDR3 is built from 15 residues. Some clones are missing from TCRdb's copy, which holds only in-frame ones; the method was immunoSEQ multiplex PCR. In the table there are 2 million to 2.5 million clones, 85% to 95% of which are singletons. With regard to this clone: Antigen specificity is unknown. The same CDR3 also results from other DNA sequences found in this sample.

The chain is built from TRBV5-1 and TRBJ1-4, with D unresolved. This clonotype originated in a man between 18 and 35 years old in good health. Material: naive CD4+ T cells sorted from blood. Subset specified: CD45RA+ positively selected. The CDR3 nucleotides are TGCGCCAGCAGCTTGGCGGCAGGAGTTAATGAAAAACTGTTTTTT. This codes for CASSLAAGVNEKLFF. Looking up the rest from reference TRBV5-1 and TRBJ1-4 gives the full variable domain: KAGVTQTPRYLIKTRGQQVTLSCSPISGHRSVSWYQQTPGQGLQFLFEYFSETQRNKGNFPGRFSGRQFSNSRSEMNVSTLELGDSALYLCASSLAAGVNEKLFFGSGTQLSVL.